A selection of T cell receptor beta chains follows, all from one sample in a study of CD8+ T cells in alopecia areata. Assay: immunoSEQ multiplex PCR; the TCRdb copy retains only in-frame clones and omits some. The data hold more than 150,000 clones, with around 50% observed a single time. The sample here was CD8+ T cells sorted from blood, taken at week 24, from a patient treated with tofacitinib. The source of these receptors is a human donor with alopecia areata. CDR3s include the opening cysteine and the closing phenylalanine or tryptophan. The D gene is left open where the match is weak. Clone size is given for some rows only: seen once, a few or many times, or a class if the clone is expanded.

TRBV13	once	NA	TRBJ2-1	TGTGCCAGCAGCTTGGAAAGTAGCGGCTCCTACAATGAGCAGTTCTTC	CASSLESSGSYNEQFF
TRBV5-8	NA	NA	TRBJ1-5	TGTGCCAGCGGGGGGAGTGGCTGGCTCAGGGGACAGCCCCAGCATTTT	CASGGSGWLRGQPQHF
TRBV10-3	NA	NA	TRBJ2-6	TGTGCCACGGGGGACTCCTCTGGGGCCAACGTCCTGACTTTC	CATGDSSGANVLTF
TRBV10-2	NA	TRBD2	TRBJ2-7	TGCGCCAGCAGTGAGAGCCCGTCCCCCGGGACTAGCGGCGAGCAGTACTTC	CASSESPSPGTSGEQYF
TRBV4-2	NA	TRBD2	TRBJ2-1	TGTGCCAGCAGCCCCGGACTAGATTCCGTCACACAGTTCTTC	CASSPGLDSVTQFF
TRBV30	NA	TRBD2	TRBJ2-4	TGTGCCTGGAGTCGGACTAGGGGTGGAAACATTCAGTACTTC	CAWSRTRGGNIQYF
TRBV6-5	NA	NA	TRBJ2-7	TGTGCCAGCAGTTACGGGACACTTTACGAGCAGTACTTC	CASSYGTLYEQYF
TRBV12-5	NA	TRBD1	TRBJ1-2	TGTGCTAGTGGTATAGGACAGGGTTTAGATGGCTACACCTTC	CASGIGQGLDGYTF
TRBV15	NA	TRBD2	TRBJ2-5	TGTGCCACCATCCCGCAACGGGGGGGGGAGACCCAGTACTTC	CATIPQRGGETQYF
TRBV13	NA	NA	TRBJ1-2	TGTGCCAGCAGCCGGGACGGGGACTATGGCTACACCTTC	CASSRDGDYGYTF